Below, 22 T cell receptor beta chains from the same sample are listed, as sequenced in a study of CD8 T cells in Susac syndrome. Roughly 0.45 to 1 ug RNA was reverse transcribed with random hexamers. A single record per CDR3 protein comes from TCRdb applying MiXCR to the immunoSEQ multiplex PCR reads. This table has about 150,000 distinct CDR3 sequences, around 96% appearing once. The sequencing input was CD4+ T cells from PBMCs. These receptors were collected from a human donor with Susac syndrome.

This sequence joins TRBV29-1 and TRBJ2-7; the D gene is possibly TRBD2 (7 bases). Trimming took 5 bases from V and 5 from J, leaving 13 bases between them. The CDR3 is made up of 12 amino acids. CDR1 is SQVTM, CDR2 ANQGSEA, per germline. The CDR3 reads CSVLSGGHEQYF. The CDR3 DNA is TGCAGCGTTCTGTCCGGGGGGCACGAGCAGTACTTC.

The rearrangement joins TRBV29-1 to TRBJ2-5; tentatively, D is TRBD2 (5 bases). The CDR3 has 12 residues. Germline V lookup: CDR1 SQVTM, CDR2 ANQGSEA. V lost 7 bases to trimming and J lost 3 bases, with 12 bases between them. The CDR3 spells CSARGPEETQYF. CDR3 sequence (DNA): TGCAGCGCAAGAGGGCCTGAAGAGACCCAGTACTTC.

This chain uses TRBV11-3 with TRBJ2-5, with D unclear. The CDR3 consists of 13 residues. Per the germline V gene, CDR1 is SGHNT and CDR2 is YENEEA. V was pared by 4 bases and J by 1 base, with 7 bases between. The CDR3 DNA reads TGTGCCAGCAGCTCCGACACCCAAGAGACCCAGTACTTC. Protein sequence: CASSSDTQETQYF. Using reference TRBV11-3 and TRBJ2-5 for the parts outside the CDR3, the full variable domain is EAGVVQSPRYKIIEKKQPVAFWCNPISGHNTLYWYLQNLGQGPELLIRYENEEAVDDSQLPKDRFSAERLKGVDSTLKIQPAELGDSAVYLCASSSDTQETQYFGPGTRLLVL.

The CDR3 region has the DNA TGTGCCAGCAGAATCCGGGTGAACACTGAAGCTTTCTTT. This sequence encodes CASRIRVNTEAFF. The rearrangement uses TRBV27 and TRBJ1-1; no clear D gene. The ends were cut back, 6 bases at V and 0 bases at J, with 8 bases in the middle. The CDR3 contains 13 residues. Germline V gene lookup returns CDR1 MNHEY and CDR2 SMNVEV (reference sequence).

The chain combines TRBV20-1 with TRBJ1-6; D is perhaps TRBD1 (5 bases). V was pared by 0 bases and J by 6 bases, with 12 bases between. Germline V lookup: CDR1 DFQATT, CDR2 SNEGSKA (reference sequence). The CDR3 has 15 amino acids. CDR3 bases: TGCAGTGCTAGAGATTTCACAGGCCCTAATTCACCCCTCCACTTT. Translation gives CSARDFTGPNSPLHF.

This chain uses TRBV12-3 or TRBV12-4 with TRBJ2-7; D tentatively reads TRBD1 or TRBD2 (5 bases each). The CDR3 is made up of 14 amino acids. The V gene lost 6 bases and the J gene lost 2 bases, with 14 bases spanning the gap. The CDR3 DNA sequence: TGTGCCAGCAGACCCGGGACGGAGACCTACGAGCAGTACTTC. This sequence encodes CASRPGTETYEQYF.

V gene TRBV3-1 combines with J gene TRBJ1-2; D might be TRBD1 (5 bases). The germline V gene has CDR1 LGHDT and CDR2 YNNKEL (reference sequence). The CDR3 runs 13 residues. Trimming pared 11 bases from V and 1 base from J, leaving 14 bases between. The CDR3: CAVRQRGNYGYTF. In nucleotides, the CDR3 is TGTGCCGTTCGACAGCGCGGTAACTATGGCTACACCTTC.

The J gene is TRBJ1-2, the V gene TRBV3-1, with 9 bases aligning to TRBD1. Per germline, CDR1 LGHDT and CDR2 YNNKEL (reference sequence). J was trimmed by 7 bases and V by 3 bases; bases with no gene match: 6. The CDR3 loop spans 14 amino acids. In nucleotides, the CDR3 is TGTGCCAGCAGCCACCGGGACAGGGCCTCTGGCTACACCTTC. It translates to CASSHRDRASGYTF.

The chain is built from TRBV11-2 and TRBJ1-3; no reliable D call. V was pared by 4 bases and J by 5 bases, with 6 bases between. From germline, CDR1 is SGHAT and CDR2 FQNNGV. This CDR3 is built from 12 residues. CDR3 DNA sequence: TGTGCCAGCAGCTCCCTAAGAAACACCATATATTTT. Its protein is CASSSLRNTIYF.

V and J are TRBV9 and TRBJ2-5; D is perhaps TRBD2 (5 bases). The germline CDR1 and CDR2 sequences are SGDLS and YYNGEE. V lost 0 bases, J lost 4 bases, and 13 bases lay in between. The CDR3 spans 15 residues. CDR3 DNA: TGTGCCAGCAGCGTAGCTGAGGGCCGGGGAGAGACCCAGTACTTC. Residues: CASSVAEGRGETQYF.

The chain links TRBV25-1 to TRBJ2-5; the D is unclear. The germline V gene has CDR1 MGHDK and CDR2 SYGVNS. Between the trimmed V and J ends, which lost 3 bases and 4 bases, there was a span of 15 bases. This CDR3 contains 15 residues. CDR3 nucleotides: TGTGCCAGCAGTGACCCATCGGTAGGGCGAGAGACCCAGTACTTC. It is translated as CASSDPSVGRETQYF. The full variable domain, in which reference TRBV25-1 and TRBJ2-5 provide the parts outside the CDR3, is EADIYQTPRYLVIGTGKKITLECSQTMGHDKMYWYQQDPGMELHLIHYSYGVNSTEKGDLSSESTVSRIRTEHFPLTLESARPSHTSQYLCASSDPSVGRETQYFGPGTRLLVL.

There are a few counts of this clonotype. The V gene is TRBV5-6, the J gene TRBJ2-5; no clear D. V lost 4 bases and J lost 5, with 12 bases in between. The V gene's germline CDR1 is SGHDT and CDR2 YYEEEE. CDR3 length equals 13 residues. The CDR3 bases are TGTGCCAGCAGCCCCGGGCGTGGGGAGACCCAGTACTTC. Amino acid sequence: CASSPGRGETQYF.

This chain uses TRBV9 with TRBJ1-6; D is unresolved. The CDR3 length is 16 residues. CDR1 SGDLS and CDR2 YYNGEE come from the germline V gene. V was pared by 7 bases and J by 7 bases, with 21 bases between. The CDR3 protein is CASSLAGAGLNSPLHF. The CDR3 DNA reads as TGTGCCAGCTCGTTAGCCGGAGCAGGACTAAATTCACCCCTCCACTTT.

This chain connects TRBV7-2 to TRBJ2-5, with 8 bases that match TRBD1. The CDR3 is 14 residues long. Germline CDR1 reads SGHTA; CDR2 reads FQGNSA. V shed 5 bases and J 5 bases; nucleotides not matched to a gene: 7. CDR3 DNA: TGTGCCAGCAGCCCCCGGACAGGGACGGAGACCCAGTACTTC. It codes for CASSPRTGTETQYF.

The chain couples TRBV20-1 to TRBJ1-2, with 7 bases matching TRBD1. Germline V CDR1 and CDR2: DFQATT, SNEGSKA (reference sequence). The junction had 13 bases not matched to a gene; V was cut back by 3 bases and J by 6 bases. This CDR3 has 15 amino acids. This chain's CDR3 is CSASRMGTARHGYTF. The CDR3 bases are TGCAGTGCTAGTAGGATGGGGACAGCCAGACATGGCTACACCTTC.

The chain couples TRBV29-1 to TRBJ1-1; D might be TRBD1 (5 bases). Trimming cost V 6 bases and J 4 bases, with 12 bases left between them. From germline, CDR1 is SQVTM and CDR2 ANQGSEA. CDR3 length: 12 residues. The CDR3 reads CSVGHSGTEAFF. DNA for the CDR3: TGCAGCGTGGGGCACTCCGGCACTGAAGCTTTCTTT.

J is TRBJ2-7 and V is TRBV29-1; D call uncertain. The length of the CDR3 is 13 residues. CDR1 is SQVTM and CDR2 is ANQGSEA in the germline V gene. Trimming cost V 4 bases and J 1 base, with 11 bases left between them. The CDR3 DNA reads TGCAGCGTTGCTTCCAGCGCTTCCTACGAGCAGTACTTC. It specifies CSVASSASYEQYF.

The chain recombines TRBV20-1 with TRBJ2-3; TRBD2 aligns across 16 bases. J was trimmed by 3 bases and V by 3 bases; bases with no gene match: 9. CDR3 length: 18 residues. Germline V gives CDR1 DFQATT, CDR2 SNEGSKA (reference sequence). The CDR3 DNA reads TGCAGTGCTAGTACCCCACAGGGACTAGCGGGGGGGACAGATACGCAGTATTTT. Protein sequence: CSASTPQGLAGGTDTQYF.

The rearrangement links TRBV25-1 to TRBJ2-2; tentative D call: TRBD1 (6 bases). Per germline, CDR1 MGHDK and CDR2 SYGVNS. V was cut by 6 bases and J by 4 bases, with 15 bases left in between. The CDR3 extends over 15 amino acids. CDR3 coding DNA: TGTGCCAGCAGCCTAGGGGGTATGGGCACCGGGGAGCTGTTTTTT. Protein product: CASSLGGMGTGELFF. The variable domain in full, with the rest retrieved from reference TRBV25-1 and TRBJ2-2, is EADIYQTPRYLVIGTGKKITLECSQTMGHDKMYWYQQDPGMELHLIHYSYGVNSTEKGDLSSESTVSRIRTEHFPLTLESARPSHTSQYLCASSLGGMGTGELFFGEGSRLTVL.

This chain connects TRBV14 to TRBJ1-1, with D possibly being TRBD1 (5 bases). The CDR3 contains 14 residues. Trimming cost V 4 bases and J 5 bases, with 14 bases left between them. Germline lookup yields CDR1 SGHDN and CDR2 FVKESK. CDR3 amino acids: CASSRAGPRTEAFF. The CDR3 DNA follows: TGTGCCAGCAGCCGGGCGGGGCCGCGGACTGAAGCTTTCTTT.

The chain has TRBV20-1 and TRBJ1-2; D remains ambiguous. This CDR3 is built from 11 residues. V was cut by 6 bases and J by 8 bases, with 13 bases left in between. From germline, CDR1 is DFQATT and CDR2 SNEGSKA (reference sequence). The CDR3 is CSASLVGGYTF. Written as DNA, the CDR3 is TGCAGTGCCAGCCTGGTGGGAGGCTACACCTTC.

This chain uses TRBV7-2 with TRBJ2-3; 9 nucleotides match TRBD2. Per the germline V gene, CDR1 is SGHTA and CDR2 is FQGNSA. Trimming removed 7 bases from V and 5 bases from J; junction bases left unmatched: 7. This CDR3 has 14 amino acids. The CDR3 sequence: CASKIAGAKDTQYF. The CDR3, as DNA: TGTGCCAGCAAGATAGCGGGGGCGAAAGATACGCAGTATTTT.